What follows are 18 T cell receptor beta chains derived from one specimen sequenced in a study of CD8 T cells in Susac syndrome. RNA in amounts of roughly 0.5 to 1 ug was reverse transcribed with random hexamers. MiXCR, applied by TCRdb to the immunoSEQ multiplex PCR reads, yields one record per CDR3 protein. The sample lists 330,000 or so distinct CDR3 sequences, 89% occurring once. The sequenced sample was CD8+ T cells from PBMCs. Receptor source: a human donor with multiple sclerosis.

This clonotype was detected a few times. The chain recombines TRBV20-1 with TRBJ2-7; the match to TRBD2 covers 7 bases. This CDR3 comprises 16 residues. V dropped 0 bases and J dropped 4; count of bases not matched to a gene: 12. In germline, CDR1 is DFQATT, CDR2 SNEGSKA (reference sequence). The CDR3 reads CSARDLLRETIYEQYF. CDR3 DNA: TGCAGTGCTAGAGATCTCTTGCGGGAGACGATATACGAGCAGTACTTC.

This chain links TRBV20-1 with TRBJ2-7; D possibly corresponds to TRBD1 (6 bases). CDR3 length: 15 amino acids. The V and J ends lost 6 bases and 5 bases respectively, with 23 bases between them. The germline V gene has CDR1 DFQATT and CDR2 SNEGSKA (reference sequence). This CDR3 reads CSAPSTHRAPNEQYF. Here the CDR3 DNA reads TGCAGTGCCCCCTCCACCCACAGGGCGCCCAACGAGCAGTACTTC.

Regarding this clonotype: At one of its ends the junction is not consistent with the germline gene, which may arise from a read error. V gene TRBV10-3 combines with J gene TRBJ2-7; TRBD2 matches at 7 bases. Germline loops: CDR1 ENHRY, CDR2 SYGVKD. CDR3 length: 14 residues. The CDR3: CAISAERDSYGQYF. The DNA of the CDR3 is TGTGCCATCAGTGCTGAGCGGGACTCCTACGGGCAGTACTTC.

CDR3 sequence: CASSRSGGAFSYEQYF. The CDR3 DNA sequence: TGTGCCAGCAGTCGGAGTGGCGGGGCCTTCTCCTACGAGCAGTACTTC. This rearrangement joins TRBV28 to TRBJ2-7, with a weak D call TRBD2 (6 bases). V was trimmed by 5 bases and J by 0 bases, leaving 17 bases between them. CDR3 size: 16 residues. Germline V gives CDR1 MDHEN, CDR2 SYDVKM. Drawing the rest from reference TRBV28 and TRBJ2-7, the complete variable domain is DVKVTQSSRYLVKRTGEKVFLECVQDMDHENMFWYRQDPGLGLRLIYFSYDVKMKEKGDIPEGYSVSREKKERFSLILESASTNQTSMYLCASSRSGGAFSYEQYFGPGTRLTVT.

The chain is built from TRBV9 and TRBJ2-5; 11 nucleotides line up with TRBD1. Germline loops: CDR1 SGDLS, CDR2 YYNGEE. V lost 3 bases to trimming and J lost 1 base; unmatched junction nucleotides: 17. CDR3 size: 20 residues. The CDR3 sequence: CASSADRGREVDAFQETQYF. The DNA for the CDR3 is TGTGCCAGCAGCGCGGACAGGGGGCGAGAGGTCGATGCGTTCCAAGAGACCCAGTACTTC.

V gene TRBV7-2 combines with J gene TRBJ2-7; D may correspond to TRBD1 or TRBD2 (5 bases each). CDR1 SGHTA and CDR2 FQGNSA come from the germline V gene. Trimming removed 2 bases at V and 2 bases at J, with 16 bases between. CDR3 size: 16 residues. The CDR3 protein is CASSLSGAGRAYEQYF. CDR3 coding DNA: TGTGCCAGCAGCTTAAGTGGGGCAGGGAGAGCCTACGAGCAGTACTTC.

The chain combines TRBV3-1 with TRBJ2-7; possibly TRBD1 for D (6 bases). There are 14 residues in the CDR3. The germline gives CDR1 LGHDT, CDR2 YNNKEL (reference sequence). V was pared by 1 base and J by 3 bases, with 10 bases between. CDR3 residues: CASSQGDTGYEQYF. Here the CDR3 DNA reads TGTGCCAGCAGCCAAGGGGACACTGGCTACGAGCAGTACTTC.

The chain couples TRBV5-1 to TRBJ2-3; D remains unclear. Trimming took 4 bases from V and 4 from J, leaving 13 bases between them. The CDR3 length is 14 residues. Germline V gene sequence: CDR1 SGHRS, CDR2 YFSETQ. The CDR3 DNA reads TGCGCCAGCAGCCCAACTGACGCATCAGATACGCAGTATTTT. As protein: CASSPTDASDTQYF.

V is TRBV4-2 and J is TRBJ2-7; D unresolved. Germline V gene sequence: CDR1 LGHNA, CDR2 YNFKEQ. V was cut by 0 bases and J by 3 bases, with 9 bases left in between. CDR3 size: 14 residues. CDR3 amino acids: CASSQELGIYEQYF. CDR3 in DNA: TGTGCCAGCAGCCAAGAGCTAGGGATCTACGAGCAGTACTTC.

This sequence joins TRBV6-2 or TRBV6-3 and TRBJ1-1; the match to TRBD1 covers 7 bases. Germline lookup yields CDR1 MNHEY and CDR2 SVGEGT. V trimming: 2 bases; J trimming: 1 base; junction bases outside the gene matches: 13. The CDR3 covers 18 residues. The chain's CDR3 is CASSYPRTEGAWNTEAFF. The CDR3 coding sequence is TGTGCCAGCAGTTACCCCCGGACAGAGGGGGCCTGGAACACTGAAGCTTTCTTT.

V usage is TRBV6-2 or TRBV6-3 and J usage is TRBJ2-1; possibly TRBD2 for D (6 bases). Germline CDR1 reads MNHEY; CDR2 reads SVGEGT. V shed 2 bases and J shed 2 bases, with 13 bases lying between them. This CDR3 is built from 16 residues. The CDR3 DNA reads TGTGCCAGCAGTTACGGTCGCGGGGCCCCCTACAATGAGCAGTTCTTC. This codes for CASSYGRGAPYNEQFF.

The J gene is TRBJ2-3, the V gene TRBV5-6, with D uncertain. The CDR3 contains 12 residues. The germline CDR1 and CDR2 sequences are SGHDT and YYEEEE. V lost 4 bases to trimming and J lost 6 bases, with 9 bases between them. In DNA form, the CDR3 reads TGTGCCAGCAGCATCACCGGGGATACGCAGTATTTT. Its translation: CASSITGDTQYF.

The chain employs TRBV6-5 and TRBJ2-5, with 9 bases lining up with TRBD2. With 7 bases clipped from V and 4 bases from J, the junction kept 10 bases outside the gene matches. The CDR3 is 15 residues long. Germline V gives CDR1 MNHEY, CDR2 SVGAGI. The CDR3 DNA is TGTGCCAGCAACGTGCTAGCGGGGTCTGGAGAGACCCAGTACTTC. Translated, it gives CASNVLAGSGETQYF.

This chain connects TRBV29-1 to TRBJ2-7; D not certain. The germline CDR1 and CDR2 sequences are SQVTM and ANQGSEA. The V and J ends lost 5 bases and 2 bases respectively, with 13 bases between them. The CDR3 loop spans 13 amino acids. This CDR3 is CSVLTTEAYEQYF. Here the CDR3 DNA reads TGCAGCGTTCTTACAACAGAAGCCTACGAGCAGTACTTC.

The chain combines TRBV3-1 with TRBJ2-6, with TRBD1 identical over 8 bases. V trimming: 0 bases; J trimming: 1 base; junction bases outside the gene matches: 8. In germline, CDR1 is LGHDT, CDR2 YNNKEL (reference sequence). The length of the CDR3 is 19 residues. CDR3 loop: CASSQDSETGDSGANVLTF. CDR3 DNA sequence: TGTGCCAGCAGCCAAGATTCGGAGACAGGGGATTCTGGGGCCAACGTCCTGACTTTC. Together with reference TRBV3-1 and TRBJ2-6, the CDR3 gives the full variable domain: DTAVSQTPKYLVTQMGNDKSIKCEQNLGHDTMYWYKQDSKKFLKIMFSYNNKELIINETVPNRFSPKSPDKAHLNLHINSLELGDSAVYFCASSQDSETGDSGANVLTFGAGSRLTVL.

This sequence joins TRBV20-1 and TRBJ2-1, with D perhaps TRBD1 (5 bases). Germline CDR1 reads DFQATT; CDR2 reads SNEGSKA (reference sequence). V shed 3 bases and J shed 8 bases, with 20 bases lying between them. The CDR3 has 15 amino acids. The CDR3 DNA is TGCAGTGCTAGCAGTGACAGAGTGCCTATACATGAGCAGTTCTTC. It yields the protein CSASSDRVPIHEQFF.

The chain employs TRBV20-1 and TRBJ1-1; no clear D gene. The V gene lost 4 bases and the J gene lost 6 bases, with 12 bases spanning the gap. Germline CDR1 DFQATT, CDR2 SNEGSKA (reference sequence). The CDR3 has 12 amino acids. CDR3 region: CSAIRRSAEAFF. CDR3 DNA sequence: TGCAGTGCTATTAGGAGGAGCGCTGAAGCTTTCTTT.

This chain links TRBV30 with TRBJ2-1; no definite D call. From germline, CDR1 is GTSNPN and CDR2 SVGIG (reference sequence). The germline V and J ends were trimmed by 0 bases and 7 bases, with 7 bases remaining between them. The CDR3 runs 12 residues. CDR3 coding DNA: TGTGCCTGGAGTGTACACGGAAATGAGCAGTTCTTC. Translated: CAWSVHGNEQFF.